Below, 21 T cell receptor beta chains from the same sample are listed, as sequenced in a study of blood T cell repertoires in COVID-19 (TCRdb year 2020). The receptor library was made with the immunoSEQ multiplex PCR assay. Entries here come from immuneACCESS through TCRdb and include only in-frame sequences with V and J called. Some clones fail to appear in such tables; in the studies checked, an unresolved V gene covers under half of the shortfall, and the cause of the remainder is unknown. Here the sample has 90,000 to 150,000 clones; about 74% occur a single time. Of the sample, around 6.6% falls within the top ten clones. Sequenced material: peripheral blood. Receptors were obtained from a man between 65 and 80 years old with acute or convalescent COVID-19.

CDR3 nucleotide sequence: TGCAGCGTGGAGGGTGTAGTAACTGAAGCTTTCTTT. This encodes CSVEGVVTEAFF. The chain is built from TRBV29-1 and TRBJ1-1; no clear D. From germline, CDR1 is SQVTM and CDR2 ANQGSEA. Between the trimmed V and J ends, which lost 6 bases and 5 bases, there was a span of 13 bases. This CDR3 region has 12 residues.

This clone showed up just a few times. The chain couples TRBV6-5 to TRBJ2-1; 7 nucleotides match TRBD2. The length of the CDR3 is 15 residues. Germline lookup yields CDR1 MNHEY and CDR2 SVGAGI. The junction had 9 bases not matched to a gene; V was cut back by 7 bases and J by 3 bases. The CDR3 sequence is CASIGAASGYNEQFF. CDR3 coding DNA: TGTGCCAGCATCGGGGCGGCTAGCGGCTACAATGAGCAGTTCTTC.

The rearrangement uses TRBV9 and TRBJ1-1; D not certain. V was trimmed by 5 bases and J by 3 bases, leaving 14 bases between them. The CDR3 runs 14 residues. Germline assignment: CDR1 SGDLS and CDR2 YYNGEE. The CDR3 DNA reads TGTGCCAGCAGTAGACCCGGGGTGGACACTGAAGCTTTCTTT. Translating gives CASSRPGVDTEAFF.

The chain links TRBV3-1 (or the pseudogene TRBV3-2) to TRBJ2-3; a possible D gene is TRBD2 (6 bases). V lost 0 bases and J 3 bases, leaving 10 bases between the germline ends. The CDR3 loop spans 15 amino acids. The germline gives CDR1 LGHDT, CDR2 YNNKEL (reference sequence). CDR3 in amino acids: CASSQEDRETDTQYF. The CDR3 coding sequence is TGTGCCAGCAGCCAAGAAGATCGGGAGACAGATACGCAGTATTTT.

V is TRBV2 and J is TRBJ2-5; 9 bases align to TRBD1. The germline V gene has CDR1 SNHLY and CDR2 FYNNEI. This CDR3 comprises 13 residues. V shed 7 bases and J 4 bases; nucleotides not matched to a gene: 4. The DNA for the CDR3 is TGTGCCAGCAACCAACAGGGGGCAGAGACCCAGTACTTC. Residues: CASNQQGAETQYF.

The CDR3 sequence: CASSQAGLYGYTF. The CDR3 DNA is TGTGCCAGCAGCCAAGCGGGTCTTTACGGCTACACCTTC. The chain is built from TRBV14 and TRBJ1-2; D uncertain. V dropped 1 base and J dropped 8 bases, with 11 bases sitting between them. The CDR3 has 13 residues. Germline V gene sequence: CDR1 SGHDN, CDR2 FVKESK.

This clone was seen a handful of times. This sequence joins TRBV5-4 and TRBJ2-7; the match to TRBD1 covers 11 bases. There are 16 residues in the CDR3. V lost 4 bases to trimming and J lost 1 base; unmatched junction nucleotides: 7. Germline V gene data show CDR1 as SGHNT and CDR2 as YYREEE (reference sequence). As DNA, the CDR3 is TGTGCCAGCAGCGGACAGGGGGCTACAAATTCCTACGAGCAGTACTTC. Protein: CASSGQGATNSYEQYF.

This clone was seen only once. This chain uses TRBV13 with TRBJ1-3; D remains ambiguous. CDR3 length equals 13 residues. CDR1 is PRHDT, CDR2 FYEKMQ, per germline (reference sequence). Trimming left V 7 bases short and J 2 bases short, with 9 bases between. The CDR3: CASKWSTGNTIYF. Here the CDR3 DNA reads TGTGCCAGCAAATGGTCTACTGGAAACACCATATATTTT. The whole variable domain, filled in from reference TRBV13 and TRBJ1-3, reads AAGVIQSPRHLIKEKRETATLKCYPIPRHDTVYWYQQGPGQDPQFLISFYEKMQSDKGSIPDRFSAQQFSDYHSELNMSSLELGDSALYFCASKWSTGNTIYFGEGSWLTVV.

This chain uses TRBV13 with TRBJ2-7, with D possibly being TRBD1 (6 bases). Trimming removed 5 bases from V and 0 bases from J, with 14 bases in between. The CDR3 covers 15 residues. The germline V gene has CDR1 PRHDT and CDR2 FYEKMQ (reference sequence). The CDR3 loop reads CASSGWTASSYEQYF. The CDR3 DNA reads TGTGCCAGCAGCGGATGGACAGCGAGCTCCTACGAGCAGTACTTC.

The chain recombines TRBV6-2 or TRBV6-3 with TRBJ2-2, with TRBD2 matching 15 bases. The CDR3 runs 15 residues. CDR1 is MNHEY, CDR2 SVGEGT, per germline. The junction had 10 bases not matched to a gene; V was cut back by 7 bases and J by 13 bases. The CDR3 DNA is TGTGCCAGCAACCCGAGGGGACTAGCGGGAGGAAGGCTGTTTTTT. Residues: CASNPRGLAGGRLFF.

This clone was detected a few times. This chain uses TRBV6-5 with TRBJ1-3, with 8 bases fitting TRBD1. The junction had 4 bases not matched to a gene; V was cut back by 2 bases and J by 4 bases. This CDR3 contains 15 residues. From germline, CDR1 is MNHEY and CDR2 SVGAGI. CDR3 loop: CASSYTGGKGNTIYF. The DNA for the CDR3 is TGTGCCAGCAGTTACACAGGGGGGAAAGGAAACACCATATATTTT.

This clone turned up a few times. The chain combines TRBV3-1 (or the pseudogene TRBV3-2) with TRBJ2-7; perhaps TRBD1 as D (6 bases). Germline assignment: CDR1 LGHDT and CDR2 YNNKEL (reference sequence). V gave up 0 bases and J gave up 4 bases, with 13 bases separating them. CDR3 length: 15 amino acids. The CDR3 sequence: CASSQDRGQRYEQYF. The CDR3 DNA reads TGTGCCAGCAGCCAAGATCGAGGACAGAGATACGAGCAGTACTTC.

The chain is built from TRBV19 and TRBJ2-2, with 8 bases matching TRBD1. The V gene end was trimmed by 6 bases and the J gene end by 1 base; junction bases not matched to a gene: 1. The CDR3 is made up of 14 amino acids. Germline V CDR1 and CDR2: LNHDA, SQIVND (reference sequence). The CDR3 loop reads CASRGTGNTGELFF. For the CDR3, the DNA is TGTGCCAGTAGAGGGACAGGGAACACCGGGGAGCTGTTTTTT.

As concerns this clone: Compared with germline, one end of the junction differs, possibly owing to a read error. This chain joins TRBV11-3 and TRBJ1-1; possible D gene TRBD1, 5 bases. The CDR3 runs to 13 residues. Germline CDR1 is SGHNT and CDR2 is YENEEA. DNA of the CDR3: TGTGCCAGCAGCTTAGGGGGGGTGTCGGAGGTGGTCTTT. Amino acids: CASSLGGVSEVVF.

This clone occurred once. The rearrangement joins TRBV30 to TRBJ1-6; 10 bases are a match to TRBD1. J gave up 9 bases and V 3 bases, and 2 bases lay outside the gene matches. This CDR3 has 13 amino acids. Germline-derived CDR1 and CDR2 are GTSNPN and SVGIG (reference sequence). Here the CDR3 DNA reads TGTGCCTGGAGGGACAGGGGGGGTTCACCCCTCCACTTT. Protein: CAWRDRGGSPLHF.

In its sample, this clone was seen a few times. The rearrangement joins TRBV10-1 to TRBJ1-2; D is possibly TRBD1 (5 bases). This CDR3 is 15 amino acids long. Trimming pared 6 bases from V and 0 bases from J, leaving 14 bases between. Germline CDR1 reads WNHNN; CDR2 reads SYGVQD (reference sequence). CDR3 nucleotide sequence: TGCGCCAGCAGGGCCGACAGAGAATCTAACTATGGCTACACCTTC. Residues: CASRADRESNYGYTF.

The chain carries TRBV5-1 and TRBJ1-1; 7 nucleotides match TRBD1. The ends lost 3 bases at V and 3 bases at J; junction bases unmatched: 8. Germline V CDR1 and CDR2: SGHRS, YFSETQ. CDR3 length: 15 residues. CDR3 sequence (DNA): TGCGCCAGCAGCTGGAGGACAGGTCGCGACACTGAAGCTTTCTTT. Protein sequence: CASSWRTGRDTEAFF.

This clone was detected only a few times. V gene TRBV6-2 or TRBV6-3 combines with J gene TRBJ2-5; a weak D match, TRBD1 (5 bases). The CDR3 is 16 residues long. Germline CDR1 reads MNHEY; CDR2 reads SVGEGT. Trimming stripped 4 bases from V and 8 bases from J, with 23 bases between. CDR3 DNA: TGTGCCAGCAGTTTATGGTTGGGATCAGGGAAGAGAACCCAGTACTTC. Amino acids: CASSLWLGSGKRTQYF.

The chain couples TRBV11-2 to TRBJ2-7; possible D gene TRBD1, 6 bases. V lost 4 bases and J lost 3, with 16 bases in between. Germline assignment: CDR1 SGHAT and CDR2 FQNNGV. The CDR3 length is 15 residues. The CDR3 region has the DNA TGTGCCAGCAGCTCAGGGGTAGTAAGGGGCTACGAGCAGTACTTC. It is translated as CASSSGVVRGYEQYF.

Turning to this clone: It may be a read error: a sequence one base away is much more abundant. This sequence joins TRBV7-9 and TRBJ2-7, with a tentative D call TRBD1 (6 bases). Per germline, CDR1 SEHNR and CDR2 FQNEAQ (reference sequence). V gave up 5 bases and J gave up 5 bases, with 19 bases separating them. The CDR3 runs to 15 residues. This CDR3 is CASSLFTGTINEQYF. The CDR3 region has the DNA TGTGCCAGCAGCCTTTTCACCGGGACAATCAACGAGCAGTACTTC.

The rearrangement links TRBV18 to TRBJ2-1, with TRBD1 matching 8 bases. The CDR3 has 17 amino acids. V trimming: 3 bases; J trimming: 8 bases; junction bases outside the gene matches: 15. Germline assignment: CDR1 KGHSH and CDR2 LQKENI. The CDR3 protein is CASSPLTPGQASDEQFF. The CDR3 nucleotides are TGTGCCAGCTCACCCTTGACCCCGGGACAGGCATCCGATGAGCAGTTCTTC.